This TCR beta chain was profiled in a study of shared clonotypes between healthy human individuals. TCRdb's copy holds only in-frame clones and misses some; the assay was immunoSEQ multiplex PCR. The data contain millions of clones, 90% to 95% of them seen just once; the ten biggest clones take up around 0.4%. With regard to this clone: Its antigen is not known.

Only Caucasian adults living in Nashville, Tennessee served as donors. The authors divided CD4+ cells into CD45RA+ naive and CD45RA-negative memory subsets. The study, taken as a whole, reports: A reduction in generation probabilities was seen for non-shared clonotypes relative to those shared by all four donors.

V lost 4 bases and J 0 bases, leaving 13 bases between the germline ends. Germline V gives CDR1 SGHTA, CDR2 FQGNSA. The CDR3 spans 16 residues. The chain is built from TRBV7-2 and TRBJ1-3; D is uncertain. The TCR originated in a man aged 18 to 29 in good health. Some clones in this sample may be carry-over from other donors' samples. The sample taken for sequencing was naive CD4+ T cells from PBMCs. Documented subset: CD45RA+ positively selected. The CDR3: CASSSGPVLSGNTIYF. The DNA of the CDR3 is TGTGCCAGCAGCTCCGGCCCGGTTCTCTCTGGAAACACCATATATTTT.